This entry concerns a single T cell receptor beta chain. Its antigen is still unknown. The data were obtained in a study of neoadjuvant nivolumab and ipilimumab in lung cancer. The study's findings and limits: TCR richness and clonality were higher in tumors than adjacent uninvolved lung. Resected-tumor TCR richness correlated positively with pretherapy blood richness. TCR clonality did not significantly correlate with pathologic tumor regression. Only two of four nivolumab-treated tumors gained richness and clonality by surgery.

The data were produced by immunoSEQ multiplex PCR, yet TCRdb's version contains in-frame clones alone and is incomplete. The repertoire holds roughly 45,000 clones, around 89% seen once, with roughly 3.7% in the top ten. The TCR sequence derives from an adult with non-small cell lung cancer. Some clones in this sample may be carry-over from other donors' samples. The sample here was blood, taken before neoadjuvant nivolumab, alone or with ipilimumab.

This CDR3 is CASSPRIRELFF. The CDR3 DNA is TGTGCCAGCTCACCCCGGATTAGGGAGCTGTTTTTT. This rearrangement joins TRBV18 to TRBJ2-2; D gene ambiguous. Germline assignment: CDR1 KGHSH and CDR2 LQKENI. Trimming left V 3 bases short and J 9 bases short, with 8 bases between. This CDR3 is built from 12 residues.